These 3 T cell receptor beta chains were all obtained from the same sample, sequenced in a study of T cell responses to AZD1222 COVID-19 vaccine. Profiled with immunoSEQ multiplex PCR; TCRdb holds only in-frame clones, not every one. The profile shows 130,000 to 150,000 clones, roughly 90% of them singletons. The sequenced sample was peripheral blood, obtained on day 0 of AZD1222 vaccination. The origin of the receptors is an adult in good health.

This chain links TRBV10-3 with TRBJ1-5, with 9 bases identical to TRBD1. V was clipped by 0 bases and J by 4 bases; unmatched bases: 7. This CDR3 contains 17 residues. Germline lookup yields CDR1 ENHRY and CDR2 SYGVKD. The CDR3 region is CAISESMGTGLNQPQHF. CDR3 coding DNA: TGTGCCATCAGTGAGTCTATGGGGACAGGGCTGAATCAGCCCCAGCATTTT.

The chain is built from TRBV12-3 or TRBV12-4 and TRBJ1-2; no firm D call. The CDR3 extends over 11 amino acids. Trimming left V 7 bases short and J 8 bases short, with 11 bases between. CDR3 in amino acids: CASKLPRGYTF. The CDR3 DNA is TGTGCCAGCAAACTCCCCCGGGGCTACACCTTC.

The rearrangement links TRBV7-8 to TRBJ1-4, with 10 bases identical to TRBD1. CDR3 length: 15 amino acids. V dropped 5 bases and J dropped 7; count of bases not matched to a gene: 7. Germline CDR1 and CDR2: SGHVS and FQNEAQ. CDR3 amino acids: CASSRGTGASEKLFF. In nucleotides, the CDR3 is TGTGCCAGCAGCCGCGGGACAGGGGCATCTGAAAAACTGTTTTTT. Looking up the rest from reference TRBV7-8 and TRBJ1-4 gives the full variable domain: GAGVSQSPRYKVAKRGQDVALRCDPISGHVSLFWYQQALGQGPEFLTYFQNEAQLDKSGLPSDRFFAERPEGSVSTLKIQRTQQEDSAVYLCASSRGTGASEKLFFGSGTQLSVL.